This T cell receptor beta chain was sequenced in a study of cytomegalovirus exposure and HLA in healthy donors (dated by TCRdb to 2015 to 2018). Regarding the study in general: In an earlier analysis of under 750 of the donors, 276 Gb of sequence data and 117 million unique TCR beta sequences from about 190 million T cells were reported. Around 300 gigabases of sequencing data and tens of millions of unique TCR sequences were included in an early release covering 550 to 800 HLA-typed donors. Of the approximately 370 genotyped donors, more than 75% were placed in the genetic ancestry cluster associated with self-reported Caucasian donors. The aim of the study was to test whether cataloging public T cell receptors could identify signatures of past pathogen exposure. The study used immunosequencing to profile the T cell repertoires of several hundred subjects and linked those repertoires to cytomegalovirus serostatus. Besides the first cohort of approximately 670 subjects, a separate validation cohort made up of around 120 different subjects was used. To predict cytomegalovirus infection status, the study brought together high-throughput TCR immunosequencing, statistical association of individual TCRs with disease status, and machine learning. A later analysis re-analyzed previously published TCR beta repertoires from about 600 donors and added high-resolution HLA genotyping to study TCR occurrence patterns. The later analysis used no new phenotypic data to find candidate immune exposures, relying instead on TCR beta sequences and their occurrence across donors. In an earlier analysis of over 550 of the donors, high-throughput TCR beta sequencing was used to judge whether each TCR beta V gene segment behaved as functional or pseudogenic. Donor age, sex, ethnicity and CMV serostatus were collected together with the repertoire data. In a later genetic analysis, genome-wide SNP genotypes for about 55% of the roughly 700 donors were used, and that subset was treated as a discovery cohort. Every repertoire in the discovery cohort had been generated on one and the same sequencing platform. HLA typing included class I and class II loci at four-digit resolution. The number of donors typed differed by locus, with about 629-630 for A, B, C, DRB1 and DQB1, roughly 520 for DQA1, under 610 for DPA1, and under 490 for DPB1. A few DR-DQ haplotypes were treated as single units for association and clustering because of strong linkage in the cohort. Among 398 genotyped donors of the cohort, an average of about 240,000 unique TCR beta nucleotide sequences was sequenced per donor, of which approximately 18% were non-productive. Study-wide findings and limitations: Assigning TCR associations to individual alleles was difficult when HLA alleles, especially DR and DQ, strongly co-occurred. A further reported finding was that TCR beta sequences accurately predicted the HLA-A and HLA-B alleles for most subjects in the first cohort. The cohort was sequenced for TCR beta chains only, and without alpha or paired-chain data the features that could be detected were limited. An earlier analysis of some 590 of the donors showed that most TCR beta V segments appeared in productive rearrangements either about 87% or about 30% of the time, which broadly matched IMGT annotations. The study listed 164 TCR beta chains as associated with cytomegalovirus. The 87-base-pair reads could not distinguish some IMGT-functional V segments, including TRBV6-2 and TRBV6-3, so those segments were excluded. Because some donors lacked HLA typing at each locus, the association tests relied only on the typed subset. Most CMV-associated TCR beta chains appeared to be HLA-restricted in a later analysis, and the HLA associations seemed to be driven largely by CMV exposure. At a false discovery rate of 0.05, a later analysis linked 15,000 to 20,000 TCR beta sequences to specific HLA alleles. While some public TCRs were present in many individuals, most TCR sequences turned up only very rarely across donors. Presence/absence analyses assumed roughly uniform sequencing depth across donors, an assumption that may not hold. Because counts were too low, around 18 rarely observed V segments, including chromosome 9 orphons, were left out of the earlier analysis of approximately 500 of the donors. According to the authors, the approach could potentially be generalized to other disease states and immunological phenotypes. In a later analysis, the rate of TCR association differed among HLA loci, with DRB1 alleles having the most associated TCRs and HLA-C alleles having the fewest. According to a later analysis, parvovirus B19, influenza, CMV and Epstein-Barr virus appeared linked to several top co-occurrence clusters. According to a later genetic analysis, donors in an Asian-associated ancestry cluster had fewer N-insertions in productive TCRs than the approximately 670-donor mean. A later analysis found that HLA-associated TCR beta chains were more clonally expanded and had lower generation probabilities than equally common non-associated chains. In a later genetic analysis, a missense DCLRE1C variant was associated with V-gene and J-gene trimming of TCR beta chains, and the association was replicated in an independent cohort. In vitro tests confirmed that a few of the cytomegalovirus-associated TCR beta chains recognize cytomegalovirus antigens. The classifier was reported to diagnose cytomegalovirus status with high specificity and sensitivity in both the original and validation cohorts. Correlated functional status among segregating V segments might be attributable to linkage disequilibrium, but an unknown experimental factor could not be ruled out. A cluster of highly shared sequence variants was judged likely to represent a technical artifact of the sequencing pipeline. CMV serostatus was the only immune exposure information available for the cohort.

Libraries were made using the immunoSEQ multiplex PCR assay. For the multiplex PCR, a mixture combining 60 forward primers for TCR Vbeta segments and 13 reverse primers for TCR Jbeta segments was used. The CDR3 region of rearranged TCR beta genes was amplified from genomic DNA with a multiplex PCR assay. On the Illumina HiSeq System, the amplified TCR beta libraries were sequenced as 87-base-pair reads. Regarding the original processing steps: In a later analysis, some 80 million unique TCR beta chains were counted across the roughly 610 repertoires, and around 10 million of these chains were shared by at least two donors. Raw reads were error-corrected and collapsed into unique sequences with a nearest-neighbor algorithm that merged closely related sequences to remove PCR and sequencing errors. To assign V, D and J gene segments, CDR3 sequences were aligned to IMGT reference sequences. For a sequence to be retained, at least a six-nucleotide match to both a V gene segment and a J gene segment was required. A rearrangement counted as productive if the CDR3 had no stop codons and remained in frame with V and J, and every other rearrangement counted as non-productive. CDR3 was defined by IMGT convention, running from the second conserved V-encoded cysteine to the conserved J-encoded phenylalanine. Sequences without an unambiguous match to a single V gene segment were excluded from the earlier analysis of almost 600 of the donors. In an earlier analysis of 587 of the donors, V segments were called functional above 56.7% productive rearrangements and were called segregating when the between-donor standard deviation exceeded 5%. A statistical classification framework was developed to diagnose cytomegalovirus status using the catalog of TCR beta chain sequences. In a later analysis, V and J genes were assigned by comparing TCR nucleotide sequences against IMGT/GENE-DB human TR gene sequences. A later analysis assigned CDR3 sequences and most-parsimonious VDJ recombination scenarios with the TCRdist pipeline. A later analysis defined each TCR beta chain by its CDR3 amino acid sequence plus V-gene family, and excluded reads lacking a unique V-gene family. As a way to deal with suspected cross-contamination and a sequencing artifact, a later analysis dropped approximately 570 nucleotide sequences that were highly shared and had low generation probability. For each public chain, a later analysis derived a clonal expansion index from normalized ranks of inferred template counts within each repertoire. In a later analysis, generation probabilities were computed with a VDJ recombination model fitted to out-of-frame rearrangements, and the resulting probabilities were checked against IGoR. In a later analysis, hypergeometric tests were used to score TCR-TCR, TCR-HLA and TCR-CMV co-occurrence, with a repertoire-size bias correction applied to TCR pairs. A later analysis estimated false discovery rates by permuting HLA or CMV assignments 20 times. In a later analysis, co-occurring TCRs were grouped using DBSCAN, and TCRdist sequence similarity was added for clustering within HLA-allele-positive subsets. Co-occurrence clustering excluded repertoires with fewer than 30,000 or more than 120,000 public chains, plus five with anomalous nucleotide sharing. TCRdb carries this immuneACCESS record with in-frame sequences only. Its versions omit some clonotypes, under half of them owing to an unresolved V gene in the studies checked, with the rest unexplained. V and J calls and clone size are copied from that table; D and trimming were computed from the DNA. The sample yields some 130,000 clones; around 80% were counted once. The ten largest clonotypes hold around 1.8% of the sample.

Including cysteine and phenylalanine, the CDR3 has 15 amino acids. Of all the DNA, just the CDR3 is kept, 45 bases in frame from base 1. CDR1 SGHRS and CDR2 YFSETQ were looked up in the germline V gene. Germline trimming amounts to 0 bases on V and 3 bases on J, with 5 as the count of junction bases outside the gene matches. For this clone: No cognate antigen has been identified for it. No much larger clone is present one base from it, and per-base qualities are unavailable.

The cohort comprised around 690 healthy bone marrow donors. All cohort members were sampled while nominally healthy, although unrecorded immune exposures were likely present. The donor tested CMV seronegative, placing the donor among the 350 or so seronegative members of the cohort. A peripheral blood sample was provided by each donor, and peripheral blood mononuclear cells were used for TCR beta sequencing. The Qiagen DNeasy Blood Extraction Kit was used to extract genomic DNA from the blood cell samples. The receptor was derived from a woman aged 45-65 years in good health and CMV-seronegative. The chain links TRBV5-1 with TRBJ2-5; 7 bases in between match TRBD1. The sequenced sample consisted of PBMCs. The CDR3 region: CASSLGTGTEETQYF. In nucleotides, the sequence is TGCGCCAGCAGCTTGGGAACCGGGACAGAAGAGACCCAGTACTTC.